The source of this TCR beta chain is a study of T cells after yellow fever vaccination. Study findings and constraints: Reappearance after the booster was seen for most primary-vaccination clones, at 95% to 96% CD4 and around 88% CD8. Researchers report a weaker secondary response that nonetheless peaked faster, day 5 versus 15.

This clonotype was seen repeatedly, ten times or more. TCRdb ran MiXCR on the 5' RACE reads and lists one entry per CDR3 protein. In the table there are about 42,000 distinct CDR3 sequences, 5% to 8% of which are singletons. The sample was PBMCs, either bulk or a sorted T-cell subset (CD4+, CD8+, memory, or dextramer-sorted; not recorded which), taken 45 days after the yellow fever booster vaccination. The clonotype comes from a man under 40 who received the YFV17D yellow fever vaccine.

CDR3 bases: TGTGCCAGCAGTCTAGCGGGGCCCTCCTACGAGCAGTACTTC. This codes for CASSLAGPSYEQYF. V gene TRBV3-1 combines with J gene TRBJ2-7; 9 bases align to TRBD2. The CDR3 totals 14 residues. Germline V gene data show CDR1 as LGHDT and CDR2 as YNNKEL (reference sequence). After removal of 6 bases from V and 0 bases from J, the junction contained 3 bases not matched to a gene.